Each of the 31 T cell receptor beta chains below was sequenced from the same sample in a study of shared clonotypes between healthy human individuals (dated by TCRdb to the early 2020s). The receptor library was made with the immunoSEQ multiplex PCR assay. Drawn from immuneACCESS, this table holds only the in-frame rearrangements with V and J called that TCRdb kept. Clones are partly lost; checked studies trace under half to an unresolved V gene and leave the rest unexplained. This sample has a few million clones in its table, and 85% to 95% of those were observed once. About 0.41% of the sample rests with the top ten. Sequencing was done on a sample of naive CD4+ T cells from PBMCs. The cell subset or site label of this sample denotes: CD45RA+ positively selected. The receptors were gathered from a man between 18 and 29 years old in good health. Some clones in this sample may be carry-over from other donors' samples.

Note on this clone: A read error may produce the germline difference seen at one junction end. This chain uses TRBV7-3 with TRBJ2-7; D is possibly TRBD1 or TRBD2 (5 bases each). The CDR3 sequence is 12 residues long. The germline gives CDR1 SGHTA, CDR2 FQGTGA. CDR3 protein: CASSSPKGRQHF. The CDR3 DNA reads TGTGCCAGCAGTTCCCCGAAGGGACGCCAACACTTC. Variable domain in full (rest from reference TRBV7-3 and TRBJ2-7): GAGVSQTPSNKVTEKGKYVELRCDPISGHTALYWYRQSLGQGPEFLIYFQGTGAADDSGLPNDRFFAVRPEGSVSTLKIQRTERGDSAVYLCASSSPKGRQHFGPGTRLTVT.

The chain recombines TRBV28 with TRBJ2-1; D not certain. The germline V and J ends were trimmed by 2 bases and 12 bases, with 14 bases remaining between them. Germline V gives CDR1 MDHEN, CDR2 SYDVKM. This CDR3 has 13 amino acids. The CDR3 loop is CASSLTSGQWQFF. The CDR3 DNA is TGTGCCAGCAGTTTAACTTCCGGGCAATGGCAGTTCTTC.

The gene calls are TRBV7-9 and TRBJ2-5, with a tentative D call TRBD1 (5 bases). The J call may be incorrect, as the DNA end agrees better with TRBJ2-7. The CDR3 sequence is 13 residues long. Germline V lookup: CDR1 SEHNR, CDR2 FQNEAQ (reference sequence). The CDR3 DNA is TGTGCCAGCAGCCCCCCAGGGACCTACGAGCAGTACTTC. Translating gives CASSPPGTYEQYF.

The chain is built from TRBV5-1 and TRBJ2-6, with 9 bases aligning to TRBD1. V dropped 4 bases and J dropped 2; count of bases not matched to a gene: 13. Germline CDR1 and CDR2: SGHRS and YFSETQ. The CDR3 totals 19 residues. The CDR3 loop reads CASSRVRQGVLAGANVLTF. CDR3 coding DNA: TGCGCCAGCAGCCGGGTTAGACAGGGGGTCTTGGCTGGGGCCAACGTCCTGACTTTC.

Only one count was recorded for this clone. The chain uses TRBV5-8 and TRBJ1-4; no firm D call. Trimming left V 2 bases short and J 0 bases short, with 5 bases between. CDR1 and CDR2 from the germline V gene are SGHTS and YDEGEE. This CDR3 spans 14 amino acids. The CDR3, as DNA: TGTGCCAGCAGCTTAGGGCCAACTAATGAAAAACTGTTTTTT. It translates to CASSLGPTNEKLFF.

This clone was counted once. The CDR3: CASSLVGQFQETQYF. In DNA form, the CDR3 reads TGTGCCAGCAGCTTAGTCGGCCAGTTCCAAGAGACCCAGTACTTC. This chain links TRBV7-9 with TRBJ2-5, with no clear D. The CDR3 extends over 15 amino acids. The germline V gene has CDR1 SEHNR and CDR2 FQNEAQ (reference sequence). Deletions cut 1 base from V and 1 base from J, with 10 bases between.

The rearrangement uses TRBV6-5 and TRBJ2-7, with 8 positions matching TRBD2. The CDR3 runs to 15 residues. V lost 6 bases, J lost 1 base, and 8 bases stayed unmatched. Germline V gene lookup returns CDR1 MNHEY and CDR2 SVGAGI. CDR3 coding DNA: TGTGCCAGCAGAGGGGAGCGGGAGTGGTCCTACGAGCAGTACTTC. As protein: CASRGEREWSYEQYF.

CDR3 sequence: CASSYPKPTAEAFF. CDR3 coding DNA: TGTGCCAGCAGTTACCCAAAACCGACAGCTGAAGCTTTCTTT. This sequence joins TRBV6-6 and TRBJ1-1; weak D call: TRBD1 (5 bases). The CDR3 is 14 amino acids. Germline CDR1 reads MNHNY; CDR2 reads SVGAGI (reference sequence). Trimming left V 2 bases short and J 6 bases short, with 13 bases between.

The V gene is TRBV27, the J gene TRBJ2-1, with a possible D match to TRBD2 (6 bases). The germline CDR1 and CDR2 sequences are MNHEY and SMNVEV (reference sequence). The ends were cut back, 5 bases at V and 4 bases at J, with 9 bases in the middle. The CDR3 is 13 residues long. DNA for the CDR3: TGTGCCAGCAGTCAACGGGAGTACAATGAGCAGTTCTTC. Translated: CASSQREYNEQFF.

This clone was counted a single time. The CDR3 DNA follows: TGTGCCAGCTCACCACGGAAGGGGAGCGGCACTGAAGCTTTCTTT. This translates into CASSPRKGSGTEAFF. V and J are TRBV18 and TRBJ1-1; D is possibly TRBD1 (5 bases). The germline gives CDR1 KGHSH, CDR2 LQKENI. V gave up 1 base and J gave up 4 bases, with 13 bases separating them. This CDR3 has 15 amino acids.

This clone occurred once. For the CDR3, the DNA is TGTGCCAGCAGCCCCGGACTAGCGGGAGCTATTATGGAGACCCAGTACTTC. It specifies CASSPGLAGAIMETQYF. The chain recombines TRBV5-6 with TRBJ2-5; TRBD2 matches 13 bases. Germline trimming cut 4 bases from V and 5 bases from J; bases unmatched to any gene: 11. CDR1 is SGHDT and CDR2 is YYEEEE in the germline V gene. CDR3 length equals 17 residues.

This chain joins TRBV27 and TRBJ1-1; 7 bases match TRBD1. V lost 6 bases and J lost 1; bases outside the gene matches: 14. The CDR3 totals 17 residues. Germline V gene data show CDR1 as MNHEY and CDR2 as SMNVEV (reference sequence). This CDR3 reads CASRTQPTGQTNTEAFF. Written as DNA, the CDR3 is TGTGCCAGCAGAACACAACCAACGGGACAGACGAACACTGAAGCTTTCTTT.

The CDR3 spells CASPSLGTGELFF. In DNA, the CDR3 is TGTGCCAGCCCGTCTCTGGGCACCGGGGAGCTGTTTTTT. The rearrangement links TRBV6-4 to TRBJ2-2; D gene uncertain. Germline CDR1 is MRHNA and CDR2 is SNTAGT. Trimming took off 8 bases at V and 4 bases at J, with 11 bases between the two ends. This CDR3 comprises 13 residues.

CDR3 coding DNA: TGTGCCATCAACGGACTAGCGGGAGGCCAGTACGAGCAGTACTTC. Translating gives CAINGLAGGQYEQYF. The chain links TRBV10-3 to TRBJ2-7; 14 bases align to TRBD2. V lost 7 bases to trimming and J lost 4 bases; unmatched junction nucleotides: 6. Germline V gene data show CDR1 as ENHRY and CDR2 as SYGVKD. This CDR3 contains 15 residues.

Note on this clone: Other DNA sequences in this specimen translate into the identical CDR3. V and J are TRBV5-1 and TRBJ2-7, with 10 positions matching TRBD1. Germline V gene lookup returns CDR1 SGHRS and CDR2 YFSETQ. The CDR3 is made up of 15 amino acids. V shed 3 bases, J shed 2 bases, and the junction held 5 bases outside the gene matches. CDR3 sequence reads: CASSSGQGGTYEQYF. The CDR3 nucleotides are TGCGCCAGCAGCTCTGGACAGGGGGGAACCTACGAGCAGTACTTC.

V and J are TRBV6-1 and TRBJ1-2; the D is unclear. In germline, CDR1 is MNHNS, CDR2 SASEGT. The CDR3 runs to 11 residues. V lost 4 bases and J lost 4, with 4 bases in between. CDR3 sequence (DNA): TGTGCCAGCAGTGCCATCTATGGCTACACCTTC. Protein sequence: CASSAIYGYTF.

The sample holds one count of this clone. In the same sample, other DNA sequences code for this CDR3. This chain connects TRBV10-3 to TRBJ1-5; perhaps TRBD1 as D (5 bases). Germline CDR1 is ENHRY and CDR2 is SYGVKD. This CDR3 contains 13 residues. V lost 4 bases and J lost 7, with 11 bases in between. CDR3 DNA sequence: TGTGCCATCAGTGGGGACCTCGGGCAGCCCCAGCATTTT. This codes for CAISGDLGQPQHF.

The chain joins TRBV6-5 to TRBJ2-5; D might be TRBD1 (5 bases). Trimming shortened V by 6 bases and J by 4 bases, and 12 bases separated the two germline ends. There are 13 residues in the CDR3. CDR1 is MNHEY and CDR2 is SVGAGI in the germline V gene. CDR3 amino acids: CASRLQAAETQYF. CDR3 DNA sequence: TGTGCCAGCAGATTACAGGCGGCAGAGACCCAGTACTTC.

This chain joins TRBV2 and TRBJ2-7; D is unresolved. This CDR3 has 12 amino acids. Trimming cost V 6 bases and J 2 bases, with 8 bases left between them. Germline V gene sequence: CDR1 SNHLY, CDR2 FYNNEI. CDR3 in DNA: TGTGCCAGCAGCCGGGCGGCCTACGAGCAGTACTTC. Its protein is CASSRAAYEQYF.

The chain carries TRBV5-1 and TRBJ2-3; TRBD1 might be the D (6 bases). V lost 7 bases to trimming and J lost 2 bases, with 20 bases between them. CDR1 SGHRS and CDR2 YFSETQ come from the germline V gene. The CDR3 has 16 residues. CDR3 DNA: TGCGCCAGCTGCAGAGAACCGACAGGTCCCACAGATACGCAGTATTTT. Amino acid sequence: CASCREPTGPTDTQYF.

The chain couples TRBV5-6 to TRBJ2-3, with TRBD1 identical over 8 bases. The germline V gene has CDR1 SGHDT and CDR2 YYEEEE. The V gene end was trimmed by 2 bases and the J gene end by 0 bases; junction bases not matched to a gene: 5. This CDR3 is built from 16 residues. CDR3 in amino acids: CASSFRTGQSTDTQYF. DNA for the CDR3: TGTGCCAGCAGCTTTAGGACAGGGCAAAGCACAGATACGCAGTATTTT.

The chain carries TRBV28 and TRBJ1-2, with D possibly matching TRBD1 (5 bases). Germline loops: CDR1 MDHEN, CDR2 SYDVKM. This CDR3 has 13 amino acids. Trimming stripped 7 bases from V and 8 bases from J, with 17 bases between. In DNA form, the CDR3 reads TGTGCCAGCACCCCCCCGGGGGGAGGGGGCTACACCTTC. This encodes CASTPPGGGGYTF.

This clone was picked up a small number of times. This sequence joins TRBV2 and TRBJ1-5, with D hard to call. CDR3 length: 14 residues. Looked up from germline, CDR1 is SNHLY and CDR2 is FYNNEI. V lost 0 bases to trimming and J lost 1 base, with 4 bases between them. CDR3 in DNA: TGTGCCAGCAGTGAAGCTACCAGCAATCAGCCCCAGCATTTT. Protein sequence: CASSEATSNQPQHF. Using reference TRBV2 and TRBJ1-5 for the parts outside the CDR3, the full variable domain is EPEVTQTPSHQVTQMGQEVILRCVPISNHLYFYWYRQILGQKVEFLVSFYNNEISEKSEIFDDQFSVERPDGSNFTLKIRSTKLEDSAMYFCASSEATSNQPQHFGDGTRLSIL.

The CDR3 coding sequence is TGTGCCAGCAGCTTGGTGGGTGGGAGGGGCGAGCAGTACTTC. It encodes CASSLVGGRGEQYF. The chain carries TRBV5-8 and TRBJ2-7, with 7 positions matching TRBD2. Per the germline V gene, CDR1 is SGHTS and CDR2 is YDEGEE. This CDR3 has 14 amino acids. V shed 0 bases and J 6 bases; nucleotides not matched to a gene: 6.

V usage is TRBV7-9 and J usage is TRBJ2-1; the D gene is possibly TRBD1 (5 bases). Trimming left V 3 bases short and J 0 bases short, with 9 bases between. CDR3 length equals 15 residues. The germline gives CDR1 SEHNR, CDR2 FQNEAQ (reference sequence). The CDR3 DNA sequence: TGTGCCAGCAGCTTGACAGAATTCTCCTACAATGAGCAGTTCTTC. It is translated as CASSLTEFSYNEQFF.

The chain carries TRBV27 and TRBJ1-2, with a possible D match to TRBD1 (5 bases). CDR3 length: 14 amino acids. Germline V gene lookup returns CDR1 MNHEY and CDR2 SMNVEV (reference sequence). V lost 8 bases and J lost 5, with 18 bases in between. The DNA of the CDR3 is TGTGCCAGCCGAAGCACCAGGGCGGGTTATGGCTACACCTTC. The encoded protein is CASRSTRAGYGYTF.

This chain links TRBV28 with TRBJ2-3, with TRBD1 identical over 10 bases. Germline assignment: CDR1 MDHEN and CDR2 SYDVKM. CDR3 length equals 17 residues. V trimming: 5 bases; J trimming: 1 base; junction bases outside the gene matches: 9. In DNA, the CDR3 is TGTGCCAGCAGTACTCCTGGACAGGGGGGGGGCACAGATACGCAGTATTTT. It encodes CASSTPGQGGGTDTQYF.

The V call is TRBV6-1, the J call TRBJ2-7, with D maybe TRBD2 (6 bases). The germline V gene has CDR1 MNHNS and CDR2 SASEGT. The V gene lost 1 base and the J gene lost 3 bases, with 16 bases spanning the gap. There are 16 residues in the CDR3. This CDR3 reads CASSEVQGRGNYEQYF. The CDR3 DNA follows: TGTGCCAGCAGTGAAGTACAAGGACGGGGGAACTACGAGCAGTACTTC.

The rearrangement joins TRBV11-2 to TRBJ2-7; TRBD1 aligns across 8 bases. The germline V gene has CDR1 SGHAT and CDR2 FQNNGV. V shed 3 bases, J shed 2 bases, and the junction held 0 bases outside the gene matches. The CDR3 has 13 residues. The CDR3 coding sequence is TGTGCCAGCAGCTTGGACAGGGCCTACGAGCAGTACTTC. Protein: CASSLDRAYEQYF.

This rearrangement joins TRBV5-1 to TRBJ1-6; D is uncertain. Trimming stripped 0 bases from V and 7 bases from J, with 8 bases between. The V gene's germline CDR1 is SGHRS and CDR2 YFSETQ. The CDR3 has 14 amino acids. CDR3 amino acids: CASSLEAENSPLHF. The CDR3 DNA reads as TGCGCCAGCAGCTTGGAGGCAGAAAATTCACCCCTCCACTTT.

V usage is TRBV11-3 and J usage is TRBJ2-3; no reliable D call. Trimming shortened V by 1 base and J by 0 bases, and 8 bases separated the two germline ends. Germline CDR1 and CDR2: SGHNT and YENEEA. The CDR3 runs to 15 residues. CDR3 sequence (DNA): TGTGCCAGCAGCTTAGCTGGAACTAGCACAGATACGCAGTATTTT. This encodes CASSLAGTSTDTQYF.